The clone carrying this TCR beta chain was counted at least ten times. Its specificity is not known. The data are from a study of blood T cells in healthy people across ages. Germline V lookup: CDR1 SGDLS, CDR2 YYNGEE. Trimming took 0 bases from V and 1 from J; bases not matched to a gene: 5. This CDR3 contains 16 residues. Then a second PCR, running about 6 to 12 cycles, was carried out with a sample-barcoded 5' primer and a J-beta primer mix. Carrying 12 random nucleotides, a template-switch adaptor labeled each individual cDNA molecule. MiXCR, applied by TCRdb to the 5' RACE reads, yields one record per CDR3 protein. The sample lists some 710,000 distinct CDR3 sequences; 35% to 60% were seen once. Study results and caveats: While age rose, TCR beta diversity per million T cells dropped in a roughly linear way. Any conclusive comparison of naive versus antigen-experienced cells was prevented by using unsorted PBMCs.

Per-sample yields of isolated PBMCs were at least 6 million. J is TRBJ2-3 and V is TRBV9, with 7 nucleotides matching TRBD1. The source is an elderly man in good health. The specimen sequenced was blood. The CDR3 is CASSVDRGIGTDTQYF. The DNA for the CDR3 is TGTGCCAGCAGCGTAGACAGGGGTATTGGCACAGATACGCAGTATTTT.